This TCR beta chain was recorded in a study of cytomegalovirus exposure and HLA in healthy donors. This clone was seen more than once but under ten times. Sampled while nominally healthy, donors likely had unrecorded immune exposures. CDR1 is MNHEY, CDR2 SVGAGI, per germline. The CDR3 has 12 amino acids. V lost 5 bases and J lost 6, with 10 bases in between. The PCR used 60 Vbeta and 13 Jbeta primers. Only in-frame clones appear in the TCRdb table, and some are missing; sequencing was by immunoSEQ multiplex PCR. The sample records approximately 110,000 clones, 74% being singletons. The clonotype comes from a woman between 50 and 59 years old in good health and CMV-seropositive. The genes are TRBV6-5 and TRBJ1-2; D remains unclear. Specimen: PBMCs. The CDR3: CASSTAYDGYTF. The CDR3 nucleotides are TGTGCCAGCAGTACAGCCTATGATGGCTACACCTTC.